Each of the 4 T cell receptor beta chains below was sequenced from the same sample in a study of kidney transplant recipient with SARS-CoV-2 infection (TCRdb year 2021). According to the study, the label for this sample's time point signals: pre-pandemic baseline sample and day 111 after first positive SARS-CoV-2 test. The sequencer listed for this sample is Illumina MiSeq. The raw public reads went through TCRdb reprocessing: fastp at Q25, MiXCR clone calling, in-frame beta chains kept. Every entry covers one CDR3 protein and lists the most common genes and DNA from its rows. This sample gives about 250,000 distinct CDR3 sequences in total; 29% of them show up just once. Roughly 7.3% of the sample is held by the ten biggest clonotypes. The sample here was a blood sample, taken at baseline and between days 110 and 120 from a kidney transplant recipient. The receptor set was obtained from a male patient younger than 45 who had COVID-19 and was a kidney transplant recipient. After a transplant, some T cells may have been passed on by the graft donor.

Notes on this clonotype: Being one base from a much bigger clone, this may be a read error. The rearrangement uses TRBV28 and TRBJ1-3; 9 bases line up with TRBD1. The junction had 12 bases not matched to a gene; V was cut back by 6 bases and J by 0 bases. CDR3 length: 18 amino acids. Germline V gene lookup returns CDR1 MDHEN and CDR2 SYDVKM. The CDR3 region has the DNA TGTGCCAGCAGATCAGCCGGGACAGGGCGCCTCTCTGGAAACACCATATATTTT. It is translated as CASRSAGTGRLSGNTIYF.

At least ten counts were recorded for this clonotype. V gene TRBV5-1 combines with J gene TRBJ2-3; TRBD1 is a possible D gene (5 bases). Germline V gives CDR1 SGHRS, CDR2 YFSETQ. The germline V and J ends were trimmed by 4 bases and 4 bases, with 13 bases remaining between them. This CDR3 contains 14 residues. CDR3 amino acids: CASSPNIQADTQYF. CDR3 nucleotides: TGCGCCAGCAGCCCGAACATACAGGCAGATACGCAGTATTTT.

This clonotype has ten or more counts. The rearrangement uses TRBV9 and TRBJ2-5, with 9 bases lining up with TRBD2. This CDR3 contains 15 residues. V was clipped by 3 bases and J by 9 bases; unmatched bases: 12. The germline CDR1 and CDR2 sequences are SGDLS and YYNGEE. The DNA for the CDR3 is TGTGCCAGCAGCGCAACCCCTAGCGGGGAGGGATCCCAGTACTTC. Its protein product is CASSATPSGEGSQYF.

This clonotype was seen only once. A much larger clone lies a single base off, so this may be a read error. J is TRBJ2-4 and V is TRBV4-1; possibly TRBD2 for D (6 bases). The DNA end is a closer match to TRBJ2-7, so the J assignment may be wrong. The CDR3 is made up of 16 amino acids. From germline, CDR1 is MGHRA and CDR2 YSYEKL. The CDR3 DNA follows: TGCGCCAGCAGCTGGGACGGGAGTCCGCCCCATTACGAGCAGTACTTC. As protein: CASSWDGSPPHYEQYF.